These 23 T cell receptor beta chains were all obtained from the same sample, sequenced in a study of OX40 agonist ivuxolimab in advanced cancers. Profiling relied on immunoSEQ multiplex PCR, and the TCRdb table lists in-frame clones only, not all of them. The sample lists over 30,000 clones; 82% were seen once. Sequenced material: CD4+ or CD8+ T cells sorted from blood, taken in a trial of the OX40 agonist ivuxolimab. The receptors stem from an adult with an advanced solid tumor such as melanoma, head and neck, liver or kidney cancer.

The V call is TRBV19, the J call TRBJ2-4, with D perhaps given as TRBD1 or TRBD2 (6 bases each). Trimming cost V 1 base and J 5 bases, with 15 bases left between them. Germline loops: CDR1 LNHDA, CDR2 SQIVND (reference sequence). The CDR3 is 16 amino acids. The CDR3 here is CASSIVVGGAQNIQYF. CDR3 DNA: TGTGCCAGTAGTATAGTCGTCGGGGGCGCCCAAAACATTCAGTACTTC.

This sequence joins TRBV6-5 and TRBJ2-7; 14 bases are a match to TRBD2. Germline lookup yields CDR1 MNHEY and CDR2 SVGAGI. CDR3 length: 15 amino acids. Trimming removed 4 bases from V and 3 bases from J; junction bases left unmatched: 2. CDR3 in DNA: TGTGCCAGCAGTTCCGGGACTAGCGGGAGCTACGAGCAGTACTTC. Its translation: CASSSGTSGSYEQYF.

The chain carries TRBV7-9 and TRBJ1-1; D not certain. The germline V and J ends were trimmed by 5 bases and 2 bases, with 15 bases remaining between them. The germline gives CDR1 SEHNR, CDR2 FQNEAQ (reference sequence). The CDR3 runs 15 residues. The CDR3 is CASSPGGSSNTEAFF. The CDR3 coding sequence is TGTGCCAGCAGCCCCGGCGGATCTTCCAACACTGAAGCTTTCTTT.

The chain joins TRBV10-3 to TRBJ1-3; no firm D call. The germline gives CDR1 ENHRY, CDR2 SYGVKD. The CDR3 sequence is 17 residues long. Trimming took off 3 bases at V and 2 bases at J, with 17 bases between the two ends. The CDR3: CAISEGRLLATGNTIYF. The DNA of the CDR3 is TGTGCCATCAGTGAAGGCAGACTACTTGCTACTGGAAACACCATATATTTT.

The gene calls are TRBV6-5 and TRBJ2-7, with 9 nucleotides matching TRBD1. Trimming cost V 0 bases and J 5 bases; bases outside gene matches: 8. The CDR3 covers 16 residues. CDR1 is MNHEY, CDR2 SVGAGI, per germline. The CDR3 DNA sequence: TGTGCCAGCAGTTACTCACCGGGACAGGGTAGCGACGAGCAGTACTTC. Encoded protein: CASSYSPGQGSDEQYF.

The J gene is TRBJ1-4, the V gene TRBV28; D is ambiguous. Germline V gene data show CDR1 as MDHEN and CDR2 as SYDVKM. The ends were cut back, 6 bases at V and 0 bases at J, with 5 bases in the middle. The CDR3 has 13 amino acids. For the CDR3, the DNA is TGTGCCAGCAGAAGCTCAACTAATGAAAAACTGTTTTTT. The encoded protein is CASRSSTNEKLFF.

This chain links TRBV10-3 with TRBJ1-1; the D gene is possibly TRBD1 (6 bases). This CDR3 has 15 residues. Germline values: CDR1 ENHRY, CDR2 SYGVKD. V lost 5 bases and J 4 bases, leaving 17 bases between the germline ends. In DNA form, the CDR3 reads TGTGCCATCAGTAAGCAACTAGACAGGAGCACTGAAGCTTTCTTT. It yields the protein CAISKQLDRSTEAFF.

This chain joins TRBV29-1 and TRBJ2-1, with D maybe TRBD1 (6 bases). The V gene's germline CDR1 is SQVTM and CDR2 ANQGSEA. V was cut by 3 bases and J by 2 bases, with 11 bases left in between. This CDR3 is built from 14 residues. The CDR3 spells CSVDTQGTYNEQFF. The DNA for the CDR3 is TGCAGCGTTGATACGCAGGGGACCTACAATGAGCAGTTCTTC.

Comments on this clone: This specimen includes other DNA sequences encoding the same CDR3. The chain joins TRBV28 to TRBJ1-2, with D maybe TRBD1 (5 bases). The CDR3 spans 12 residues. The germline V and J ends were trimmed by 5 bases and 5 bases, with 9 bases remaining between them. Germline V lookup: CDR1 MDHEN, CDR2 SYDVKM. CDR3 coding DNA: TGTGCCAGCAGTGGGACGGGTTATGGCTACACCTTC. It is translated as CASSGTGYGYTF.

This chain joins TRBV9 and TRBJ2-1; tentative D call: TRBD1 (5 bases). Germline CDR1 SGDLS, CDR2 YYNGEE. This CDR3 region has 16 residues. Trimming removed 4 bases at V and 11 bases at J, with 25 bases between. The CDR3 sequence is CASSPLQAGFTIQQFF. CDR3 sequence (DNA): TGTGCCAGCAGCCCCCTCCAGGCAGGGTTCACAATCCAGCAGTTCTTC.

This chain joins TRBV18 and TRBJ1-2; weak D call: TRBD1 (6 bases). This CDR3 comprises 14 residues. V shed 4 bases and J shed 7 bases, with 16 bases lying between them. Germline CDR1 reads KGHSH; CDR2 reads LQKENI. The CDR3 DNA follows: TGTGCCAGCTCACGGGATACAGGGCTGGCTGGCTACACCTTC. This gives the protein CASSRDTGLAGYTF. Full variable domain (remainder filled in from reference TRBV18 and TRBJ1-2): NAGVMQNPRHLVRRRGQEARLRCSPMKGHSHVYWYRQLPEEGLKFMVYLQKENIIDESGMPKERFSAEFPKEGPSILRIQQVVRGDSAAYFCASSRDTGLAGYTFGSGTRLTVV.

The rearrangement links TRBV18 to TRBJ1-1; D might be TRBD1 (6 bases). CDR3 length equals 15 residues. The germline gives CDR1 KGHSH, CDR2 LQKENI. V was shortened by 3 bases and J by 1 base, with 12 bases between the two germline ends. This CDR3 reads CASSPSTGWNTEAFF. The CDR3 nucleotides are TGTGCCAGCTCACCGAGTACAGGGTGGAACACTGAAGCTTTCTTT.

This clone ranks as medium-sized. This chain links TRBV2 with TRBJ1-2; 8 positions match TRBD1. Germline V gene data show CDR1 as SNHLY and CDR2 as FYNNEI. The CDR3 is 14 amino acids. Trimming cost V 3 bases and J 3 bases; bases outside gene matches: 3. CDR3: CASSEDRVDYGYTF. The DNA for the CDR3 is TGTGCCAGCAGTGAGGACAGGGTCGACTATGGCTACACCTTC.

This chain links TRBV19 with TRBJ1-4; a possible D gene is TRBD1 (6 bases). The germline V gene has CDR1 LNHDA and CDR2 SQIVND (reference sequence). The CDR3 has 15 residues. Trimming removed 11 bases at V and 5 bases at J, with 21 bases between. CDR3 region: CASLNIRGGNEKLFF. CDR3 DNA: TGTGCCTCCTTAAATATCAGGGGCGGAAATGAAAAACTGTTTTTT.

The chain uses TRBV28 and TRBJ2-1, with D uncertain. From germline, CDR1 is MDHEN and CDR2 SYDVKM. Trimming removed 5 bases at V and 4 bases at J, with 12 bases between. This CDR3 is 14 amino acids long. The CDR3 protein is CASSPLLEYNEQFF. CDR3 sequence (DNA): TGTGCCAGCAGTCCTCTTTTAGAGTACAATGAGCAGTTCTTC.

The sample holds a few counts of this clone. The V and J genes are TRBV19 and TRBJ1-1; possibly TRBD1 for D (5 bases). Germline CDR1 is LNHDA and CDR2 is SQIVND (reference sequence). Trimming cost V 5 bases and J 2 bases, with 12 bases left between them. The CDR3 is 14 amino acids. The CDR3 loop is CASSPRGPNTEAFF. CDR3 in DNA: TGTGCCAGTAGTCCCCGGGGACCTAACACTGAAGCTTTCTTT.

The genes are TRBV7-2 and TRBJ1-1; D remains ambiguous. The CDR3 sequence is 14 residues long. V was shortened by 1 base and J by 2 bases, with 8 bases between the two germline ends. CDR1 is SGHTA, CDR2 FQGNSA, per germline. The CDR3 DNA reads as TGTGCCAGCAGCTTAGAGGCGGGAAACACTGAAGCTTTCTTT. It codes for CASSLEAGNTEAFF.

In this sample, this clone turned up a few times. This chain uses TRBV7-9 with TRBJ1-2, with D possibly being TRBD1 (5 bases). Germline V gives CDR1 SEHNR, CDR2 FQNEAQ (reference sequence). V was clipped by 1 base and J by 6 bases, with 6 bases between them. The CDR3 runs to 12 residues. CDR3 sequence (DNA): TGTGCCAGCAGCTTAGAGGGGAATGGCTACACCTTC. Translated: CASSLEGNGYTF. The whole variable domain, remainder taken from reference TRBV7-9 and TRBJ1-2, is DTGVSQNPRHKITKRGQNVTFRCDPISEHNRLYWYRQTLGQGPEFLTYFQNEAQLEKSRLLSDRFSAERPKGSFSTLEIQRTEQGDSAMYLCASSLEGNGYTFGSGTRLTVV.

V usage is TRBV19 and J usage is TRBJ2-7, with TRBD1 as a possible D gene (5 bases). CDR1 is LNHDA, CDR2 SQIVND, per germline (reference sequence). This CDR3 has 11 amino acids. Trimming took off 11 bases at V and 3 bases at J, with 11 bases between the two ends. Written as DNA, the CDR3 is TGTGCCTTCCTAGACAGCTACGAGCAGTACTTC. It translates to CAFLDSYEQYF.

The chain recombines TRBV4-1 with TRBJ2-2; maybe TRBD1 (5 bases). Germline lookup yields CDR1 MGHRA and CDR2 YSYEKL. Trimming took 4 bases from V and 6 from J, leaving 9 bases between them. The CDR3 loop spans 13 amino acids. The CDR3 spells CASSPVGPGELFF. CDR3 DNA sequence: TGCGCCAGCAGCCCTGTGGGGCCCGGGGAGCTGTTTTTT.

The chain recombines TRBV6-5 with TRBJ1-2, with D perhaps matching TRBD1 (5 bases). In germline, CDR1 is MNHEY, CDR2 SVGAGI. The CDR3 is made up of 13 amino acids. With 6 bases removed from V and 5 bases from J, the gap between germline ends came to 13 bases. CDR3 region: CASRTGGYYGYTF. In DNA, the CDR3 is TGTGCCAGCAGGACGGGGGGGTATTATGGCTACACCTTC.

This clone was picked up a small number of times. Other nucleotide sequences in the sample specify the same CDR3. This chain uses TRBV7-2 with TRBJ2-2; 10 bases are a match to TRBD1. CDR3 length equals 15 residues. V was clipped by 3 bases and J by 5 bases; unmatched bases: 3. Germline lookup yields CDR1 SGHTA and CDR2 FQGNSA. As DNA, the CDR3 is TGTGCCAGCAGCTTCCGGGACAGGGGTACCGGGGAGCTGTTTTTT. Its translation: CASSFRDRGTGELFF.

Written as DNA, the CDR3 is TGTGCCATCAGTGGGGGGGACCACACAGATACGCAGTATTTT. It yields the protein CAISGGDHTDTQYF. V gene TRBV10-3 combines with J gene TRBJ2-3, with D possibly being TRBD2 (6 bases). Germline CDR1 is ENHRY and CDR2 is SYGVKD. CDR3 length: 14 residues. V lost 4 bases to trimming and J lost 2 bases, with 10 bases between them.